The clone carrying this T cell receptor beta chain showed up just a few times. Its matching antigen is unknown. This entry is derived from a study of CD4 T cells in relation to SARS-CoV-2 and coronaviruses. Study at large: TCR beta CDR3s were sequenced after roughly 10-day antigen culture of PBMCs. Shared crossreactive spike epitopes were mapped to their HLA restriction.

Germline-derived CDR1 and CDR2 are SGHRS and YFSETQ. With 5 bases removed from V and 1 base from J, the gap between germline ends came to 15 bases. This CDR3 region has 15 residues. General observations from the study: Culture-expanded clones reflect memory recall rather than primary priming during culture.

Survey-level TCR-beta sequencing used DNA from CEF-cultured naive and memory CD4+ T cells. The assay was immunoSEQ multiplex PCR, and TCRdb's table has in-frame clones only and misses some. The sample has about 36,000 clones; about 79% are singletons. Sequencing was carried out using naive CD4+ T cells from PBMCs, cultured in vitro. Specified subset: naive CD4+ T cells isolated by negative enrichment. This sequence was found in an adult with COVID-19. The V call is TRBV5-1, the J call TRBJ1-1; D perhaps matches TRBD1 (5 bases). CDR3 DNA: TGCGCCAGCAGTCGATCGGGACCGGCGAACACTGAAGCTTTCTTT. It is translated as CASSRSGPANTEAFF.